Following are 2 T cell receptor beta chains from one sample sequenced in a study of shared clonotypes between healthy human individuals. Using immunoSEQ multiplex PCR, the repertoire was profiled, and TCRdb retains in-frame clones only, with some absent. Of a few million clones listed, more than 90% are singletons. The sequenced material came from naive CD4+ T cells sorted from blood. The subset is: CD45RA+ positively selected. Source of these receptors: a man between 18 and 35 years old in good health.

CDR3 protein: CASTDRPYSNQPQHF. In DNA, the CDR3 is TGTGCCAGTACCGACAGGCCGTATAGCAATCAGCCCCAGCATTTT. The chain combines TRBV19 with TRBJ1-5; TRBD1 is a possible D gene (6 bases). CDR3 length equals 15 residues. CDR1 and CDR2 (germline): LNHDA, SQIVND (reference sequence). Trimming cost V 7 bases and J 0 bases, with 13 bases left between them.

V gene TRBV28 combines with J gene TRBJ1-1; D gene unclear. The CDR3 consists of 14 residues. Trimming removed 7 bases from V and 4 bases from J, with 16 bases in between. From germline, CDR1 is MDHEN and CDR2 SYDVKM. The CDR3 nucleotides are TGTGCCAGCACCGTCCAGAATGGTGGCACTGAAGCTTTCTTT. This gives the protein CASTVQNGGTEAFF.